The 19 T cell receptor beta chains in this list originate from one sample, sequenced in a study of T-cell memory formation after mild COVID-19. TCRdb analysed the 5' RACE reads with MiXCR anew, one entry per CDR3 protein. The sample holds 400,000 to 500,000 distinct CDR3 sequences; about 24% are singletons and the top ten take around 8.7%. Material for sequencing was PBMCs or a T cell subset sorted from them (not recorded which). The source is an adult woman who had mild COVID-19 (a few samples of this study predate the infection). Cell type and time point are not known.

This clonotype was counted between two and nine times. The chain links TRBV12-3 or TRBV12-4 to TRBJ2-7, with D possibly TRBD1 on 5 matching bases. The CDR3 is made up of 13 amino acids. V was trimmed by 4 bases and J by 1 base, leaving 8 bases between them. CDR3 protein: CASSWGGSYEQYF. Written as DNA, the CDR3 is TGTGCCAGCAGTTGGGGCGGATCCTACGAGCAGTACTTC.

The chain has TRBV20-1 and TRBJ2-5; no definite D call. This CDR3 has 13 amino acids. From germline, CDR1 is DFQATT and CDR2 SNEGSKA (reference sequence). The germline V and J ends were trimmed by 0 bases and 4 bases, with 9 bases remaining between them. The DNA for the CDR3 is TGCAGTGCTAGAGATCACATTAGAGAGACCCAGTACTTC. Translated, it gives CSARDHIRETQYF.

This clonotype was detected ten times or more. The chain employs TRBV13 and TRBJ1-1; D is uncertain. The V gene's germline CDR1 is PRHDT and CDR2 FYEKMQ (reference sequence). V was trimmed by 0 bases and J by 3 bases, leaving 14 bases between them. The length of the CDR3 is 16 residues. CDR3 in amino acids: CASSLGLVSVHTEAFF. CDR3 nucleotide sequence: TGTGCCAGCAGCTTAGGCCTAGTCAGTGTCCACACTGAAGCTTTCTTT.

This clonotype was seen a handful of times. The rearrangement joins TRBV6-6 to TRBJ1-1, with 8 positions matching TRBD1. In germline, CDR1 is MNHNY, CDR2 SVGAGI (reference sequence). Trimming took 3 bases from V and 6 from J; bases not matched to a gene: 6. The CDR3 totals 14 residues. The CDR3 spells CASSYIRGQSEAFF. CDR3 DNA sequence: TGTGCCAGCAGTTATATCAGGGGGCAATCTGAAGCTTTCTTT.

This clonotype was detected a few times. The V call is TRBV6-6, the J call TRBJ2-5; 8 nucleotides align to TRBD2. Germline CDR1 reads MNHNY; CDR2 reads SVGAGI (reference sequence). Losses at the gene ends were 8 bases for V and 2 bases for J; bases not matched to a gene: 13. The CDR3 runs 16 residues. In nucleotides, the CDR3 is TGTGCCAGCGCCCCACGGGGGGGGCTTCAGCAAGAGACCCAGTACTTC. Translated, it gives CASAPRGGLQQETQYF.

V usage is TRBV4-1 and J usage is TRBJ2-1; D is uncertain. CDR3 size: 14 residues. The V gene lost 2 bases and the J gene lost 10 bases, with 15 bases spanning the gap. Germline CDR1 and CDR2: MGHRA and YSYEKL. In DNA, the CDR3 is TGCGCCAGCAGCCAAATCACACCGTTTCTAGAGCAGTTCTTC. Encoded protein: CASSQITPFLEQFF.

The chain recombines TRBV12-3 or TRBV12-4 with TRBJ2-3; D is perhaps TRBD1 (5 bases). V was cut by 6 bases and J by 2 bases, with 9 bases left in between. The CDR3 is 13 amino acids. CDR3 bases: TGTGCCAGCAGCCAGGGATTCACAGATACGCAGTATTTT. As protein: CASSQGFTDTQYF.

This clonotype was seen only a few times. The chain links TRBV19 to TRBJ2-2; TRBD1 might be the D (5 bases). This CDR3 contains 16 residues. The V gene's germline CDR1 is LNHDA and CDR2 SQIVND (reference sequence). V lost 4 bases, J lost 3 bases, and 15 bases lay in between. Here the CDR3 reads CASSTPQGLYTGELFF. The CDR3 DNA reads TGTGCCAGTAGTACCCCCCAGGGTTTATACACCGGGGAGCTGTTTTTT.

The chain joins TRBV6-4 to TRBJ1-3; D ambiguous. Trimming cost V 5 bases and J 4 bases, with 6 bases left between them. Looked up from germline, CDR1 is MRHNA and CDR2 is SNTAGT. The CDR3 covers 12 residues. The CDR3 DNA sequence: TGTGCCAGCAGTCACGGCGGAAACACCATATATTTT. Translating gives CASSHGGNTIYF.

This clonotype occurred a few times. J is TRBJ1-1 and V is TRBV11-2; TRBD1 agrees at 9 bases. The CDR3 covers 15 residues. In germline, CDR1 is SGHAT, CDR2 FQNNGV. Trimming at V came to 4 bases and at J to 5 bases, leaving 8 bases not matched to a gene. CDR3 sequence: CASSSGQGGETEAFF. CDR3 coding DNA: TGTGCCAGCAGCTCGGGACAGGGAGGGGAAACTGAAGCTTTCTTT.

This clonotype was detected only a few times. This rearrangement joins TRBV3-1 to TRBJ1-3; D remains ambiguous. V was pared by 3 bases and J by 0 bases, with 9 bases between. Germline values: CDR1 LGHDT, CDR2 YNNKEL (reference sequence). CDR3 length equals 15 residues. The CDR3 DNA reads TGTGCCAGCAGCCATTTGGCAGTCTCTGGAAACACCATATATTTT. It translates to CASSHLAVSGNTIYF. The whole variable domain, remainder taken from reference TRBV3-1 and TRBJ1-3, is DTAVSQTPKYLVTQMGNDKSIKCEQNLGHDTMYWYKQDSKKFLKIMFSYNNKELIINETVPNRFSPKSPDKAHLNLHINSLELGDSAVYFCASSHLAVSGNTIYFGEGSWLTVV.

This clonotype was seen just once. V gene TRBV12-3 or TRBV12-4 combines with J gene TRBJ2-1; 16 nucleotides agree with TRBD2. J gave up 2 bases and V 2 bases, and 9 bases lay outside the gene matches. This CDR3 region has 20 residues. The chain's CDR3 is CASSLSSGLAGGDAYNEQFF. The DNA for the CDR3 is TGTGCCAGCAGTTTATCTTCGGGACTAGCGGGAGGGGACGCCTACAATGAGCAGTTCTTC.

This clonotype was counted at least ten times. V and J are TRBV20-1 and TRBJ2-5; TRBD2 matches at 9 bases. The germline CDR1 and CDR2 sequences are DFQATT and SNEGSKA (reference sequence). The CDR3 covers 16 residues. V trimming: 0 bases; J trimming: 2 bases; junction bases outside the gene matches: 7. DNA of the CDR3: TGCAGTGCTAGAGATTGGATAGCGGGGGTGCAAGAGACCCAGTACTTC. Amino acid sequence: CSARDWIAGVQETQYF.

This clonotype was recorded a few times. This rearrangement joins TRBV12-3 or TRBV12-4 to TRBJ1-2; TRBD1 is a possible D gene (6 bases). V lost 6 bases, J lost 5 bases, and 13 bases lay in between. The CDR3 contains 13 residues. In nucleotides, the CDR3 is TGTGCCAGCAGACAGGGTATAGAGTATGGCTACACCTTC. Translated: CASRQGIEYGYTF.

The chain recombines TRBV3-1 with TRBJ1-1; 9 bases align to TRBD1. The V gene's germline CDR1 is LGHDT and CDR2 YNNKEL (reference sequence). The CDR3 has 16 residues. V shed 6 bases, J shed 2 bases, and the junction held 10 bases outside the gene matches. CDR3: CASRDRGKTSNTEAFF. Here the CDR3 DNA reads TGTGCCAGCAGGGACAGGGGCAAGACCTCAAACACTGAAGCTTTCTTT.

This rearrangement joins TRBV29-1 to TRBJ2-1; no reliable D call. From germline, CDR1 is SQVTM and CDR2 ANQGSEA. The ends were cut back, 2 bases at V and 6 bases at J, with 11 bases in the middle. The CDR3 totals 13 residues. The CDR3 DNA follows: TGCAGCGTTGAAAGACTTCTAACCAATGAGCAGTTCTTC. Its protein is CSVERLLTNEQFF.

V and J are TRBV29-1 and TRBJ2-1, with TRBD2 matching 15 bases. In germline, CDR1 is SQVTM, CDR2 ANQGSEA. The CDR3 is made up of 17 amino acids. Germline trimming cut 2 bases from V and 14 bases from J; bases unmatched to any gene: 16. This CDR3 reads CSVEIYGAGLAGGSKFF. The CDR3, as DNA: TGCAGCGTTGAAATCTACGGTGCGGGACTAGCGGGAGGATCGAAGTTCTTC.

The rearrangement joins TRBV29-1 to TRBJ1-2; no clear D. Per germline, CDR1 SQVTM and CDR2 ANQGSEA. Trimming shortened V by 1 base and J by 2 bases, and 11 bases separated the two germline ends. The CDR3 is made up of 14 amino acids. The CDR3 region has the DNA TGCAGCGTTGAAGTCAGTAGGGAGAACTATGGCTACACCTTC. This gives the protein CSVEVSRENYGYTF.

V gene TRBV5-1 combines with J gene TRBJ2-3, with a tentative D call TRBD1 (6 bases). The CDR3 length is 16 residues. The germline CDR1 and CDR2 sequences are SGHRS and YFSETQ. Trimming took 3 bases from V and 1 from J, leaving 15 bases between them. This CDR3 reads CASSSLPGVGTDTQYF. The CDR3 coding sequence is TGCGCCAGCAGCTCCCTCCCAGGGGTAGGCACAGATACGCAGTATTTT.